This T cell receptor beta chain is from a study of shared clonotypes between healthy human individuals (dated by TCRdb to between 2020 and 2021). For the study in its entirety: Three men and a couple of women, aged 18 to 49 years, made up the cohort. For each donor, three plates each were used for CD4 naive and CD4 memory, two plates were used for CD8 naive, and one plate was used for CD8 memory. The study deeply sequenced blood TCR repertoires of 5 or 6 healthy adults to estimate repertoire size and the extent of clonotype sharing between individuals. To increase sequencing depth and limit assay-specific biases, different laboratories used diverse techniques to prepare libraries and sequence TCR repertoires. Each donor's leukapheresis produced roughly between about 0.8 and 10 billion PBMCs. Results the study describes overall, beyond this receptor: Sampling was restricted to blood, and TCR repertoires in tissue are likely to differ from TCR repertoires in blood. Larger estimated clonotype richness was generally found for naive subsets than for memory subsets. The small number of donors limited the genetic and exposure-history diversity represented. Rarefaction of sorted-subset datasets indicated incomplete sequencing despite the large sequencing depth. Roughly 5% of naive CD4, 3.5% of naive CD8, approximately 2.2% of memory CD4, and about 0.4% of memory CD8 clonotypes were shared across four donors. Compared with non-shared clonotypes, the clonotypes found in all four sorted-subset donors had higher generation probabilities. Based on pairwise subsampling, the degree of clonotype sharing among donors was expected to be affected by sequencing depth.

Worth noting for this clone: The antigen it recognizes is unknown. No much larger clonotype is one base removed from it; base qualities were not supplied.

Donors were healthy HIV-negative adults with no recently reported acute infections or vaccinations. Every donor was a Caucasian adult residing in Nashville, Tennessee, USA. CD4+ T cells were enriched through magnetic negative selection, after which naive cells were positively selected on CD45RA and the remaining negative fraction served as the memory subset. After blood collection by leukapheresis, PBMCs were isolated using Ficoll-Histopaque density gradient centrifugation and then cryopreserved in the vapor phase of liquid nitrogen. Analytical flow cytometry was used to check the purity and quantity of each magnetically sorted T cell population. Genomic DNA was isolated from each sorted fraction and quantified by UV absorbance on a Nanodrop 2000c. Using the deep immunoSEQ assay, TCR CDR3 regions were amplified from genomic DNA by multiplex PCR. Genomic DNA extracted from each cell subset was distributed evenly over all wells of several immunoSEQ 96-well plates, and each plate served as one replicate. For sorted subsets, each replicate PCR was loaded with 200 to 250 ng genomic DNA, equivalent to roughly 30,000 T cell genomes. Purified libraries were measured with a Qubit 3.0 fluorometer, size-checked on a Bioanalyzer 2100, and measured again with the KAPA Library Quantification kit. Every immunoSEQ 96-well plate was sequenced on a separate single-read 150-cycle Illumina NextSeq 550 flow cell. The published analysis was carried out like this. The immunoSEQ output contained only junctional sequences without quality scores, so filtering could not match that applied to full-length reads. To assign V/J genes and CDR3, sequences were annotated using PyIR, a Python wrapper for IgBLAST v1.9, with IMGT germline references. Reads with weak V/J assignments (E-value above 1e-6), missing CDR3, stop codons, out-of-frame junctions, or ambiguous translated residues were removed. V3J clonotypes were defined as sequences sharing an identical inferred V gene, J gene, and CDR3 amino acid sequence. Percentage overlap between repertoires was computed as shared unique clonotypes divided by the size of the smaller repertoire. Three approaches were used to assess repertoire richness: RTK rarefaction, the Chao1 estimator, and Recon v2.1 estimates of unobserved clonotypes. For all TCRbeta clonotypes obtained by the gDNA method from a handful of donors, generation probabilities were computed with OLGA. TCRdb holds this immuneACCESS table with in-frame rearrangements only. Some clones are missing; in checked studies, unresolved V genes explain under half, and the rest has no known cause. That table supplies the V and J calls and clone size; D and trimming were determined from the DNA. In all, the sample holds 2.5 million or so clones, and around nine tenths of those were seen once. The top ten clones comprise over 0.12% of the sample.

V and J are trimmed by 6 bases and 2 bases, and the gene matches miss 5 bases of the junction. Including the terminal cysteine and phenylalanine, the CDR3 comprises 14 residues. Left in the record is the CDR3 DNA by itself, 42 bases read in frame from the first base. CDR1 and CDR2, looked up from the germline V gene, are SNHLY and FYNNEI. Sequenced: naive CD4+ T cells sorted from blood. The cell subset or site label on this specimen signifies: CD45RA+ positively selected. The receptor was isolated from a man aged 18 to 30 in good health. This chain joins TRBV2 to TRBJ2-7; the junction holds 9 bases that match TRBD1. The CDR3 reads as follows: CASRSQGAAYEQYF. The sequenced DNA is TGTGCCAGCAGGTCACAGGGGGCGGCCTACGAGCAGTACTTC.